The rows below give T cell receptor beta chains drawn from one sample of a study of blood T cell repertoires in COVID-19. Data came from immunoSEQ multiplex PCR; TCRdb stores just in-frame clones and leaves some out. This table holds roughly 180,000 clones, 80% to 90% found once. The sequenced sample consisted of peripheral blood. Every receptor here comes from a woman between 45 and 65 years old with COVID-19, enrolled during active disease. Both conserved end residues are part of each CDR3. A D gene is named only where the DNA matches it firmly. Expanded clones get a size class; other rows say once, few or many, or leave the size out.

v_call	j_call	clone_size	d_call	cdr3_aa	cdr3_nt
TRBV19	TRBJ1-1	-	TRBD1	CASSIGRGRAGTEAFF	TGTGCCAGTAGTATAGGCAGGGGGCGAGCTGGCACTGAAGCTTTCTTT
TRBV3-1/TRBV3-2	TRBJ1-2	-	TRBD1	CASSQATGGVGYTF	TGTGCCAGCAGCCAAGCGACAGGGGGAGTTGGCTACACCTTC
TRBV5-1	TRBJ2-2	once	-	CASSLRQDNTGELFF	TGCGCCAGCAGCTTAAGACAGGACAACACCGGGGAGCTGTTTTTT
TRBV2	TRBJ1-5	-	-	CASSPVNSNQPQHF	TGTGCCAGCAGTCCTGTAAATAGCAATCAGCCCCAGCATTTT
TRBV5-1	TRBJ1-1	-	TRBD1	CASSRDRGRSEAFF	TGCGCCAGCAGCAGAGACAGGGGTCGTTCTGAAGCTTTCTTT
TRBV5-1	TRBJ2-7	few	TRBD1	CASSWGQGSYEQYF	TGCGCCAGCAGCTGGGGACAGGGGAGTTACGAGCAGTACTTC
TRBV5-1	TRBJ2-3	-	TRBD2	CASSHGGLAGGPRTDTQYF	TGCGCCAGCTCCCACGGAGGGCTAGCGGGGGGGCCTCGCACAGATACGCAGTATTTT
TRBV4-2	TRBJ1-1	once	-	CASSQDRLATEAFF	TGTGCCAGCAGCCAAGATCGATTGGCCACTGAAGCTTTCTTT
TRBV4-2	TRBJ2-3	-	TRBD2	CASSRGTSGGTDTQYF	TGTGCCAGCAGCCGAGGGACTAGCGGGGGCACAGATACGCAGTATTTT
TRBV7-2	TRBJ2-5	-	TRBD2	CASSLARPRGGGETQYF	TGTGCCAGCAGCTTAGCGCGCCCTCGGGGGGGAGGGGAGACCCAGTACTTC
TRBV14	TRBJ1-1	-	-	CASSQLGGGSNTEAFF	TGTGCCAGCAGCCAATTGGGGGGAGGTTCGAACACTGAAGCTTTCTTT
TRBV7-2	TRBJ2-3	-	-	CASSFFGLGSTDTQYF	TGTGCCAGCAGCTTCTTCGGACTGGGTAGCACAGATACGCAGTATTTT
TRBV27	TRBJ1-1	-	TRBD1	CASKDRGGTEAFF	TGTGCCAGCAAAGACAGGGGGGGCACTGAAGCTTTCTTT
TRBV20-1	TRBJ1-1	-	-	CSASWGDDTEAFF	TGCAGTGCTAGTTGGGGGGACGACACTGAAGCTTTCTTT
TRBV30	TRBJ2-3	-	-	CAWSHGGAADTQYF	TGTGCCTGGAGCCATGGGGGGGCCGCAGATACGCAGTATTTT
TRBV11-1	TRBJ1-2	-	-	CASSDTPRVTNYGYTF	TGTGCCAGCAGCGATACGCCCAGGGTCACAAACTATGGCTACACCTTC